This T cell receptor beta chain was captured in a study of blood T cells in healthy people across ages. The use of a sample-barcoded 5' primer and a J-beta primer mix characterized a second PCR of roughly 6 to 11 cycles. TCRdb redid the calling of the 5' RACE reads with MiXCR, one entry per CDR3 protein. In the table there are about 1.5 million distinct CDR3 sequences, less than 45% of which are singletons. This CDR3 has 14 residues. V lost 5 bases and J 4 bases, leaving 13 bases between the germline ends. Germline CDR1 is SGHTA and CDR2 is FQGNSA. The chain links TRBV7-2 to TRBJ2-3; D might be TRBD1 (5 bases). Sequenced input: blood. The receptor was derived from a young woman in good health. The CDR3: CASSANAGPDTQYF. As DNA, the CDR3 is TGTGCCAGCAGCGCAAACGCAGGGCCAGATACGCAGTATTTT.